The rows below give T cell receptor beta chains drawn from one sample of a study of blood T cell repertoires in COVID-19. The data were produced by immunoSEQ multiplex PCR, yet TCRdb's version contains in-frame clones alone and is incomplete. The table has 200,000 to 300,000 clones, roughly four fifths seen once. The sequenced sample consisted of peripheral blood. The source is an elderly woman with acute or convalescent COVID-19. CDR3s include the opening cysteine and the closing phenylalanine or tryptophan. Each record gives: clone size, D gene, V gene, J gene, CDR3 DNA, CDR3 protein. D genes are given only for firm matches. Size is omitted from some rows. Given values are once, few, many or a class for expanded clones.

few	-	TRBV6-1	TRBJ2-2	TGTGCCAGCAGTGAAGTGTGGGGGGCCGGGGAGCTGTTTTTT	CASSEVWGAGELFF
-	-	TRBV7-9	TRBJ1-2	TGTGCCAGCAGCCCGTGGGGGGCGGGGGGCTATGGCTACACCTTC	CASSPWGAGGYGYTF
-	-	TRBV28	TRBJ2-1	TGTGCCAGCAGTCCGGGATACAATGAGCAGTTCTTC	CASSPGYNEQFF
-	TRBD1	TRBV10-3	TRBJ1-1	TGTGCCATCAGTGAGAGACCCGGACAGGGGAACACTGAAGCTTTCTTT	CAISERPGQGNTEAFF
-	TRBD2	TRBV5-4	TRBJ2-3	TGTGCCAGCAGCTCCGGAGCGGGGGGGAGCACAGATACGCAGTATTTT	CASSSGAGGSTDTQYF
-	TRBD1	TRBV5-1	TRBJ1-6	TGCGCCAGCAGCGTCGGACCCGGGACAGGGGAAAATTCACCCCTCCACTTT	CASSVGPGTGENSPLHF
-	-	TRBV5-1	TRBJ2-3	TGCGCCAGCAGCCTTGGAATAGGGGCCCGGGATACGCAGTATTTT	CASSLGIGARDTQYF
-	-	TRBV18	TRBJ1-5	TGTGCCAGCTCACCCCAGGGCTTTAGCAATCAGCCCCAGCATTTT	CASSPQGFSNQPQHF
few	TRBD1	TRBV5-4	TRBJ2-7	TGTGCCAGCAGCGCCCCTTCACGACAGGGCGCATACGAGCAGTACTTC	CASSAPSRQGAYEQYF
-	TRBD2	TRBV10-2	TRBJ2-1	TGCGCCAGCAGTGACACTAGCGGTGGCTGGAGCTCCTACAATGAGCAGTTCTTC	CASSDTSGGWSSYNEQFF
-	TRBD1	TRBV5-1	TRBJ1-1	TGCGCCAGCAGCTTGGGGGAGGACAGGATGAACACTGAAGCTTTCTTT	CASSLGEDRMNTEAFF
-	-	TRBV10-3	TRBJ1-1	TGTGCCATCAGTGGAGGGGGTGACACTGAAGCTTTCTTT	CAISGGGDTEAFF
-	-	TRBV19	TRBJ1-1	TGTGCCAGTAGTCCTGCCGCGGTCAACACTGAAGCTTTCTTT	CASSPAAVNTEAFF
-	-	TRBV2	TRBJ1-1	TGTGCCAGCAAGGGTTGGGGGGACACTGAAGCTTTCTTT	CASKGWGDTEAFF
once	TRBD2	TRBV5-4	TRBJ2-3	TGTGCCAGCAGCTCGTTAGCGGGGGCGAACACAGATACGCAGTATTTT	CASSSLAGANTDTQYF
-	-	TRBV3-1/TRBV3-2	TRBJ2-7	TGTGCCAGCAGTCGCTACGGGGAGCAGTACTTC	CASSRYGEQYF
-	-	TRBV6-6	TRBJ1-5	TGTGCCAGCAGTTACGGAGGGAGCAATCAGCCCCAGCATTTT	CASSYGGSNQPQHF
few	-	TRBV19	TRBJ1-6	TGTGCCAGTAATGAGGGCTCAGGTTCACCCCTCCACTTT	CASNEGSGSPLHF
-	TRBD1	TRBV9	TRBJ1-4	TGTGCCAGCAGCGTAGTACCCCGACAGGGGGCACGGGAAAAACTGTTTTTT	CASSVVPRQGAREKLFF
-	-	TRBV5-1	TRBJ2-2	TGCGCCAGCAGCCCCCGAGGCAGGGGTGCGGACGGGGAGCTGTTTTTT	CASSPRGRGADGELFF
-	-	TRBV7-8	TRBJ1-5	TGTGCCAGCAGCTTGACAGAACGGCCCCAGCATTTT	CASSLTERPQHF
-	TRBD2	TRBV19	TRBJ2-3	TGTGCCAGTCGGCCAGGGGTAGCGGGGGGACCCAGCACAGATACGCAGTATTTT	CASRPGVAGGPSTDTQYF
-	-	TRBV3-1/TRBV3-2	TRBJ1-2	TGTGCCAGCAGCCAATCGGGGTTCTCCTATGGCTACACCTTC	CASSQSGFSYGYTF
once	-	TRBV6-5	TRBJ1-1	TGTGCCAGCAGTCGGGGCCGGGGGGACACTGAAGCTTTCTTT	CASSRGRGDTEAFF
-	-	TRBV5-1	TRBJ1-1	TGCGCCAGCAGCCTAAAGACAGGATCGAGCACTGAAGCTTTCTTT	CASSLKTGSSTEAFF
once	-	TRBV2	TRBJ1-1	TGTGCCAGCAGTGAGGTCCGTCAGGGCACTGAAGCTTTCTTT	CASSEVRQGTEAFF
-	-	TRBV19	TRBJ1-5	TGTGCCAGTAGTCCTAATCAGGGTTTTGGAAATCAGCCCCAGCATTTT	CASSPNQGFGNQPQHF
-	TRBD1	TRBV20-1	TRBJ2-7	TGCAGTGCTAACAGGGGGCTCGAGCAGTACTTC	CSANRGLEQYF
-	-	TRBV5-1	TRBJ1-1	TGCGCCAGCAGCTTGTTTGGAGGGGACACTGAAGCTTTCTTT	CASSLFGGDTEAFF
-	TRBD2	TRBV9	TRBJ2-2	TGTGCCAGCAGCCCCAGAGTAGCGGGCAGGACCGGGGAGCTGTTTTTT	CASSPRVAGRTGELFF
few	TRBD2	TRBV12-5	TRBJ2-1	TGTGCTAGTGGTTCTAGCGGGGGAAGGGGTGAGCAGTTCTTC	CASGSSGGRGEQFF
-	-	TRBV15	TRBJ1-6	TGTGCCACCAGCAGCCGTAGACAGTTTGTAACCCTCCACTTT	CATSSRRQFVTLHF
-	-	TRBV12-3/TRBV12-4	TRBJ1-6	TGTGCCAGCAGTTCGCAGGGAAGCTCACCCCTCCACTTT	CASSSQGSSPLHF
-	-	TRBV7-2	TRBJ2-7	TGTGCCAGCAGCTTAGATTCCGGGGGGCTGTTGGGGGAGCAGTACTTC	CASSLDSGGLLGEQYF
-	-	TRBV12-3/TRBV12-4	TRBJ1-1	TGTGCCAGCAGTTCCAGGGGTTTCACTGAAGCTTTCTTT	CASSSRGFTEAFF
-	TRBD1	TRBV7-9	TRBJ1-2	TGTGCCAGCAGCCCTGGGGACAGGGGGGAAGGCTACACCTTC	CASSPGDRGEGYTF
few	-	TRBV6-5	TRBJ1-1	TGTGCCAGCAGTTACCGAGGAGGCAGGTGGTTCACTGAAGCTTTCTTT	CASSYRGGRWFTEAFF
many	-	TRBV7-2	TRBJ2-7	TGTGCCAGCAGCTCCCAGAAGACAACCTACGAGCAGTACTTC	CASSSQKTTYEQYF
-	TRBD2	TRBV11-2	TRBJ2-6	TGTGCCAGCAGCTTAGTAAGAATGGGAGGGGTTGGTGGGGCCAACGTCCTGACTTTC	CASSLVRMGGVGGANVLTF
-	-	TRBV11-2	TRBJ2-7	TGTGCCAGCAGCTTATTGATCTACTACGAGCAGTACTTC	CASSLLIYYEQYF
once	-	TRBV6-2/TRBV6-3	TRBJ2-7	TGTGCCAGCAGCTATAGCTCCTACGAGCAGTACTTC	CASSYSSYEQYF
few	TRBD1	TRBV5-6	TRBJ1-3	TGTGCCAGCAGCTTGGTGGACAGGGGAAACACCATATATTTT	CASSLVDRGNTIYF
-	TRBD1	TRBV19	TRBJ2-5	TGTGCCAGTAGCTGGACAGGGGCGAATGGCCAAGAGACCCAGTACTTC	CASSWTGANGQETQYF
-	TRBD2	TRBV2	TRBJ2-2	TGTGCCAGCAGTGTTGGGACTAACCCCGGGGAGCTGTTTTTT	CASSVGTNPGELFF
-	-	TRBV29-1	TRBJ2-3	TGCAGCGTTATTAAGGGGAGCACAGATACGCAGTATTTT	CSVIKGSTDTQYF
-	-	TRBV5-1	TRBJ1-1	TGCGCCAGCAGCTTGGGGCTCAGTATCACTGAAGCTTTCTTT	CASSLGLSITEAFF
-	TRBD2	TRBV7-6	TRBJ2-3	TGTGCCAGCAGCTCCCCTAGCGGGGGCCGGTCAGATACGCAGTATTTT	CASSSPSGGRSDTQYF
-	-	TRBV11-3	TRBJ2-2	TGTGCCAGCAGCCCGGGGAGGGGGGAGCTGTTTTTT	CASSPGRGELFF
-	TRBD2	TRBV5-4	TRBJ2-1	TGTGCCAGCAGCTTGGCAAGCGGGGGGGCCTATGAGCAGTTCTTC	CASSLASGGAYEQFF
-	TRBD1	TRBV5-1	TRBJ2-2	TGCGCCAGCAGCCCGAAGACAGGGGACACCGGGGAGCTGTTTTTT	CASSPKTGDTGELFF
-	-	TRBV28	TRBJ2-1	TGTGCCAGCAGCGATCAGGGGGGCCCCTACAATGAGCAGTTCTTC	CASSDQGGPYNEQFF
-	TRBD2	TRBV4-1	TRBJ2-3	TGCGCCAGCAGCCTCGACCCCCTCCTAGCGGGGGGCACAGATACGCAGTATTTT	CASSLDPLLAGGTDTQYF